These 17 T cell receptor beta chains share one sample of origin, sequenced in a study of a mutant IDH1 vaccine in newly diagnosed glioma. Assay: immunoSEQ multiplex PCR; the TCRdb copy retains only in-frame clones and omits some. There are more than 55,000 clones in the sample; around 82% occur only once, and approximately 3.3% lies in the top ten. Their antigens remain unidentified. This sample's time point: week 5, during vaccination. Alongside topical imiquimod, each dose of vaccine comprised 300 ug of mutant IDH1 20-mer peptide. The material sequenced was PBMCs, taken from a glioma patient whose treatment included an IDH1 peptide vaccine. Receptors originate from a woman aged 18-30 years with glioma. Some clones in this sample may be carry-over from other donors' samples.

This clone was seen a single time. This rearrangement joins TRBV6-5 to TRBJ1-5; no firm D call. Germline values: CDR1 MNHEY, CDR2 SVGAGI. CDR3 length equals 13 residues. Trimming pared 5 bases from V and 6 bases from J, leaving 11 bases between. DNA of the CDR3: TGTGCCAGCAGTGAGAGATTAGGTCAGCCCCAGCATTTT. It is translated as CASSERLGQPQHF.

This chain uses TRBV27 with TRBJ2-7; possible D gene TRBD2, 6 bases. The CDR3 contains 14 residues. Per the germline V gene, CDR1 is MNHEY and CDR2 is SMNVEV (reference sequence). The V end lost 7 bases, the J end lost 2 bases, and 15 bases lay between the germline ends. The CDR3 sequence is CASTNRLGTYEQYF. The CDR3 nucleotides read TGTGCCAGCACTAACAGACTAGGGACCTACGAGCAGTACTTC.

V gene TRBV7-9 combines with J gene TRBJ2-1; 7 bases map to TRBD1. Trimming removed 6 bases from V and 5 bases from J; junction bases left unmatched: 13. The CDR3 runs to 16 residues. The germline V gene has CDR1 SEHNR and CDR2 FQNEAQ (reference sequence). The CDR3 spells CASRRDRNYGDNEQFF. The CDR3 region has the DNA TGTGCCAGCAGACGGGACAGAAACTACGGGGACAATGAGCAGTTCTTC.

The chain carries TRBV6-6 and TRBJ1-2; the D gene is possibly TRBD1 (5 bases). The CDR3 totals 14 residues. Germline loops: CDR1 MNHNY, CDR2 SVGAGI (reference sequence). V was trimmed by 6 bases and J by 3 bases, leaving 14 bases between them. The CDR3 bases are TGTGCCAGCAGCCCCCGGGACCGCTACTATGGCTACACCTTC. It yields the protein CASSPRDRYYGYTF.

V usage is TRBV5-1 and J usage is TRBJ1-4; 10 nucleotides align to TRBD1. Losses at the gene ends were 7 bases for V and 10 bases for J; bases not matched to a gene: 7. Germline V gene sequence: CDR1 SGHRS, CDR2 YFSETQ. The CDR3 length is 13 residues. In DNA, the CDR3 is TGCGCCAGCCGGGGACAGGGGATAGGAAAACTGTTTTTT. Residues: CASRGQGIGKLFF.

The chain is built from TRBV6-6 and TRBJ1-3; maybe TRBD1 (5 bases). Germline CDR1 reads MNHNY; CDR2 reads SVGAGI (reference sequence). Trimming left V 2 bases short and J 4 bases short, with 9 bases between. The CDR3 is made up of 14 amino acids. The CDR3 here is CASSYQGPGNTIYF. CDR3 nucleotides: TGTGCCAGCAGTTACCAGGGTCCCGGAAACACCATATATTTT.

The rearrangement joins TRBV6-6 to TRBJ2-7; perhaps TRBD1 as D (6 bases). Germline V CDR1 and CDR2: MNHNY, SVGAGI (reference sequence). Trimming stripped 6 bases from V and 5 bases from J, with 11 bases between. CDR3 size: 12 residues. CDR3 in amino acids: CASRLQGHEQYF. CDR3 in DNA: TGTGCCAGCAGATTACAGGGTCACGAGCAGTACTTC.

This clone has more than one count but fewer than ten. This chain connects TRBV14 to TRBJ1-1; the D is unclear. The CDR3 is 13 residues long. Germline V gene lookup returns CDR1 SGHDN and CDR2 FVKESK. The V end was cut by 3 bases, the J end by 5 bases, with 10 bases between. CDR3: CASSQWGGTEAFF. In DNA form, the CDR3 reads TGTGCCAGCAGCCAGTGGGGTGGGACTGAAGCTTTCTTT.

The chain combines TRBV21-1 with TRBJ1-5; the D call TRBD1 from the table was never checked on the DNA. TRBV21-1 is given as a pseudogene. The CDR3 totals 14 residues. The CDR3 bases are TGTGCCAGCAGCAGAACAGGGGGCGATCAGCCCCAGCATTTT. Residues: CASSRTGGDQPQHF.

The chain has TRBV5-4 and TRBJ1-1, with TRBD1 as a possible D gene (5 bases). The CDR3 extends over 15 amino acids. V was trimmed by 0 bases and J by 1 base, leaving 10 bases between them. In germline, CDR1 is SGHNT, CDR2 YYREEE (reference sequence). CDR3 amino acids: CASSLADGGNTEAFF. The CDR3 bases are TGTGCCAGCAGCTTGGCCGATGGGGGGAACACTGAAGCTTTCTTT.

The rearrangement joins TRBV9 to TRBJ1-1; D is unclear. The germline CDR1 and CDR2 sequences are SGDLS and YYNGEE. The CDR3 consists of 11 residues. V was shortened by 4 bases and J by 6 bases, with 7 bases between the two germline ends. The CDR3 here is CASSPGAEAFF. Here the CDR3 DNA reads TGTGCCAGCAGCCCCGGGGCTGAAGCTTTCTTT.

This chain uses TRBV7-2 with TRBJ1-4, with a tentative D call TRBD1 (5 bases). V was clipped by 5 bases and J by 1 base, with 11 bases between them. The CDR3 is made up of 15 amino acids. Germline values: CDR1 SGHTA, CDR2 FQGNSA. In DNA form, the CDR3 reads TGTGCCAGCAGCCCCCAAAGGGGAACTAATGAAAAACTGTTTTTT. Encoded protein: CASSPQRGTNEKLFF.

The CDR3 DNA reads as TGCAGCGGGGGTAGGGGGCTAGATACGCAGTATTTT. It translates to CSGGRGLDTQYF. The J gene is TRBJ2-3, the V gene TRBV29-1, with 7 bases fitting TRBD1. J was trimmed by 5 bases and V by 7 bases; bases with no gene match: 6. The CDR3 has 12 amino acids. CDR1 is SQVTM, CDR2 ANQGSEA, per germline.

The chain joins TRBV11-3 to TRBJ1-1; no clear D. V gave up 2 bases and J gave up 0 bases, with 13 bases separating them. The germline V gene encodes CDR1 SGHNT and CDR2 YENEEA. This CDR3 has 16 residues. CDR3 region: CASSLRSGRLNTEAFF. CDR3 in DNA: TGTGCCAGCAGCTTACGTTCCGGCAGGCTGAACACTGAAGCTTTCTTT. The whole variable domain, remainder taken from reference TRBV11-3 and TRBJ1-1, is EAGVVQSPRYKIIEKKQPVAFWCNPISGHNTLYWYLQNLGQGPELLIRYENEEAVDDSQLPKDRFSAERLKGVDSTLKIQPAELGDSAVYLCASSLRSGRLNTEAFFGQGTRLTVV.

The CDR3 here is CASSPNGGVGGGELFF. CDR3 sequence (DNA): TGCGCCAGCAGCCCAAACGGAGGGGTTGGGGGCGGGGAGCTGTTTTTT. The V and J genes are TRBV4-1 and TRBJ2-2; D possibly corresponds to TRBD2 (6 bases). Germline V gives CDR1 MGHRA, CDR2 YSYEKL. V was trimmed by 4 bases and J by 7 bases, leaving 19 bases between them. The CDR3 contains 16 residues.

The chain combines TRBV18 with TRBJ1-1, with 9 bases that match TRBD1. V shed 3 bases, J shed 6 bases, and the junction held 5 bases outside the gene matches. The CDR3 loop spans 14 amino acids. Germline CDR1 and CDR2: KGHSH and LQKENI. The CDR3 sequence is CASSPFTGGSEAFF. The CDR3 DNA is TGTGCCAGCTCACCTTTTACAGGGGGCTCTGAAGCTTTCTTT.

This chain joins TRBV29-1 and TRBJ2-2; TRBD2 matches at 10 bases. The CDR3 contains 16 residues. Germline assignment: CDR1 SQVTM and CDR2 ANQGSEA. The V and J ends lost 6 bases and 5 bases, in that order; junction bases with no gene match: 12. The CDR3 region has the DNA TGCAGCGTCCCCGGGCGGCTAGCGGGGGCAACCGGGGAGCTGTTTTTT. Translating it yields CSVPGRLAGATGELFF.